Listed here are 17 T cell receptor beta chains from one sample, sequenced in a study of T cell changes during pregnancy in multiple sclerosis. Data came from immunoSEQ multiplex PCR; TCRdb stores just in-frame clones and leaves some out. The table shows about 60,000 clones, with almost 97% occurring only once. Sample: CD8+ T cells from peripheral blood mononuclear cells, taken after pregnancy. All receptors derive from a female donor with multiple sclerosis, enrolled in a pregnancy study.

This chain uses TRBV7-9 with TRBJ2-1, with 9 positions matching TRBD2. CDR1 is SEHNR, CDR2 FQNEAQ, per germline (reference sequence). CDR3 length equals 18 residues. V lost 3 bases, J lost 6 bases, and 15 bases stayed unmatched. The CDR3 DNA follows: TGTGCCAGCAGCTTGCGGGCGGCGGGAGGGCCAGCGGGCAATGAGCAGTTCTTC. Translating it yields CASSLRAAGGPAGNEQFF.

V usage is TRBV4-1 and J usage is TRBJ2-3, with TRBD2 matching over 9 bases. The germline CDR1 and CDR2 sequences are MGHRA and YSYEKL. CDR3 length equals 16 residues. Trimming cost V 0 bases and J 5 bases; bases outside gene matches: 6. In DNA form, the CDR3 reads TGCGCCAGCAGCCAAGATTGGGGACTAGCAGTAGATACGCAGTATTTT. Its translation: CASSQDWGLAVDTQYF.

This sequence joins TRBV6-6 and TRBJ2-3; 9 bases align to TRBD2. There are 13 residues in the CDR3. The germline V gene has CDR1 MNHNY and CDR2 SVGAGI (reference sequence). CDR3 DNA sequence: TGTACCATTGGCGGGAGGGCCCCAGATACGCAGTATTTT. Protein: CTIGGRAPDTQYF.

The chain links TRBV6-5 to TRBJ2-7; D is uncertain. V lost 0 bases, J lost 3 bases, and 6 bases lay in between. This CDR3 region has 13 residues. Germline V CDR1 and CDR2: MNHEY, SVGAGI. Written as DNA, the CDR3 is TGTGCCAGCAGTTACTCTGCTAGCTACGAGCAGTACTTC. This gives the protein CASSYSASYEQYF.

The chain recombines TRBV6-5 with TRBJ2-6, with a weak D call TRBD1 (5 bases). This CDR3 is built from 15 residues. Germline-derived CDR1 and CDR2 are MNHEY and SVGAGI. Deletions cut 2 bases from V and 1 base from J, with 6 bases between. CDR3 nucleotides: TGTGCCAGCAGTTACGGGGCGTCTGGGGCCAACGTCCTGACTTTC. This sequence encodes CASSYGASGANVLTF.

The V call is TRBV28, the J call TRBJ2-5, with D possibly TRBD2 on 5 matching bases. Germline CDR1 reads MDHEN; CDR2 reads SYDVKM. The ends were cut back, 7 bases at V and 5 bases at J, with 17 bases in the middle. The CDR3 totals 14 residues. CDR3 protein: CASKPGWDGETQYF. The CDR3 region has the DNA TGTGCCAGCAAGCCGGGGTGGGATGGCGAGACCCAGTACTTC.

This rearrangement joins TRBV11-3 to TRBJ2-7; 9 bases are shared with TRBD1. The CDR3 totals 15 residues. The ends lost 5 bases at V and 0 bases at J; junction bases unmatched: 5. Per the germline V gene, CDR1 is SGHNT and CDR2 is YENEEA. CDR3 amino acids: CASSLGQGSSYEQYF. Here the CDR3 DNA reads TGTGCCAGCAGCCTGGGACAGGGAAGCTCCTACGAGCAGTACTTC.

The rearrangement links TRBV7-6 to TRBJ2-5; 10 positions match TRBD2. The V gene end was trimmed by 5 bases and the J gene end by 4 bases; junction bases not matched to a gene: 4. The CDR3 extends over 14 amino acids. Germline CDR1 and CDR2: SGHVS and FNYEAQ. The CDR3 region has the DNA TGTGCCAGCAGCGCGTCTAGCGGGAGAGAGACCCAGTACTTC. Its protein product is CASSASSGRETQYF. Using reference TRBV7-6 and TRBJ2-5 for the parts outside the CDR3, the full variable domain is GAGVSQSPRYKVTKRGQDVALRCDPISGHVSLYWYRQALGQGPEFLTYFNYEAQQDKSGLPNDRFSAERPEGSISTLTIQRTEQRDSAMYRCASSASSGRETQYFGPGTRLLVL.

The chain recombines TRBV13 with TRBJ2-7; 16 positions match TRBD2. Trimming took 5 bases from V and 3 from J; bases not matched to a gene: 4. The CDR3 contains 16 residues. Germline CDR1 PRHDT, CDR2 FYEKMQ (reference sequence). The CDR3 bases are TGTGCCAGCAGCCCGGGACTAGCGGGAGGGCGCTACGAGCAGTACTTC. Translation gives CASSPGLAGGRYEQYF.

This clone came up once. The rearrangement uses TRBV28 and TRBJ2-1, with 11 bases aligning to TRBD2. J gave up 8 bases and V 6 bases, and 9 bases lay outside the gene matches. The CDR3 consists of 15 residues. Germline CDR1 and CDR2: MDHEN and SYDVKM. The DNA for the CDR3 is TGTGCCAGCAGACCCAGTCTAGCGGGAGGCTATGAGCAGTTCTTC. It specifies CASRPSLAGGYEQFF.

DNA for the CDR3: TGTGCCAGCAGCTTGTTAAGGGGGACGGCCCAGCCCCAGCATTTT. Its translation: CASSLLRGTAQPQHF. The chain has TRBV5-5 and TRBJ1-5, with D tentatively TRBD1 (6 bases). The length of the CDR3 is 15 residues. The V end lost 1 base, the J end lost 7 bases, and 15 bases lay between the germline ends. Germline assignment: CDR1 SGHKS and CDR2 YYEKEE (reference sequence).

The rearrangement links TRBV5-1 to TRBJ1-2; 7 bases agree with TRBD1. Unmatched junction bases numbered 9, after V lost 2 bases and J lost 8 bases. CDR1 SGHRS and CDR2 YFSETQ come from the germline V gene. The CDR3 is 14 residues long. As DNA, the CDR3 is TGCGCCAGCAGCTTAGGGGGCAAAGGCCTAGGCTACACCTTC. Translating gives CASSLGGKGLGYTF.

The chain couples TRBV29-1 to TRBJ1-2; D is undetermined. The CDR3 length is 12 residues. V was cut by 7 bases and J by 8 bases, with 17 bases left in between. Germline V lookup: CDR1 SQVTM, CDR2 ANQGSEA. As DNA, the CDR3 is TGCAGCGGTGACGAGGAGGTTCAGGGCTACACCTTC. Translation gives CSGDEEVQGYTF.

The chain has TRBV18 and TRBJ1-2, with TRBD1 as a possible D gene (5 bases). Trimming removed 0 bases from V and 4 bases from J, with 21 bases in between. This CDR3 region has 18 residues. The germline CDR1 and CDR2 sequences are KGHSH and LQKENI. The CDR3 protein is CASSPPRGEGKQSYGYTF. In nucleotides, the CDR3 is TGTGCCAGCTCACCACCGCGGGGAGAGGGGAAACAATCCTATGGCTACACCTTC. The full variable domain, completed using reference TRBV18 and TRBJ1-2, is NAGVMQNPRHLVRRRGQEARLRCSPMKGHSHVYWYRQLPEEGLKFMVYLQKENIIDESGMPKERFSAEFPKEGPSILRIQQVVRGDSAAYFCASSPPRGEGKQSYGYTFGSGTRLTVV.

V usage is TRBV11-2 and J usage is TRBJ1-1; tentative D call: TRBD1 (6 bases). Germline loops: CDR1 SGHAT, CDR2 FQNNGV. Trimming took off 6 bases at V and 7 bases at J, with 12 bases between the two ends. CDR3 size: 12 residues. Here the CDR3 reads CASSRTGFEAFF. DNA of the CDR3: TGTGCCAGCAGTCGAACAGGGTTTGAAGCTTTCTTT.

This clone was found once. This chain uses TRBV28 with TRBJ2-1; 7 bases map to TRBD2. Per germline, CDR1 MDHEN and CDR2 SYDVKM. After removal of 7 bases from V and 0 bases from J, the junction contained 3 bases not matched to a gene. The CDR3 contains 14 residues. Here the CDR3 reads CASMGGSSYNEQFF. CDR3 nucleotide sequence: TGTGCCAGCATGGGCGGGAGCTCCTACAATGAGCAGTTCTTC.

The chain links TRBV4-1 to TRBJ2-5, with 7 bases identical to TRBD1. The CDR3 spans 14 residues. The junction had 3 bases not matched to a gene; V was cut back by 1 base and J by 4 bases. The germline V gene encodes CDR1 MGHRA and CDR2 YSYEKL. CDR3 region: CASSQGQGRETQYF. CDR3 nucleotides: TGCGCCAGCAGCCAAGGACAGGGAAGAGAGACCCAGTACTTC.